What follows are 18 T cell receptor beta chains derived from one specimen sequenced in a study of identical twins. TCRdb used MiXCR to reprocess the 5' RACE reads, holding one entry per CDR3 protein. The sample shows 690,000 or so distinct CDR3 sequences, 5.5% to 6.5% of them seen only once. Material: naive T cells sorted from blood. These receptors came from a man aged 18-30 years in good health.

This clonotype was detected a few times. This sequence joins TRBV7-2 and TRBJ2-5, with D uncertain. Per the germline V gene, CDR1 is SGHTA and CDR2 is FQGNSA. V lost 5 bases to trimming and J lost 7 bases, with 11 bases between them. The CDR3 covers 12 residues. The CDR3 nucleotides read TGTGCCAGCAGCCCCCCTTTGGCGACCCAGTACTTC. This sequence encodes CASSPPLATQYF.

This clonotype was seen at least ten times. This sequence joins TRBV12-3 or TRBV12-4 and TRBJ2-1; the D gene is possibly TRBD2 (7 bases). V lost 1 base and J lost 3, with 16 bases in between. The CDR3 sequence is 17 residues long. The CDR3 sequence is CASSLVGGLADYNEQFF. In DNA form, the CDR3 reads TGTGCCAGCAGTTTAGTCGGGGGCCTAGCGGACTACAATGAGCAGTTCTTC.

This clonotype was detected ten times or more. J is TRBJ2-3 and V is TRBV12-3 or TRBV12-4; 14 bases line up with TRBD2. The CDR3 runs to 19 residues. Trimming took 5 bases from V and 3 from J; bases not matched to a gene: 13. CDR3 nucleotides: TGTGCCAGCAGTACCCCGGGACTAGCGGGAGTGGGCAGGACAGATACGCAGTATTTT. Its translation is CASSTPGLAGVGRTDTQYF.

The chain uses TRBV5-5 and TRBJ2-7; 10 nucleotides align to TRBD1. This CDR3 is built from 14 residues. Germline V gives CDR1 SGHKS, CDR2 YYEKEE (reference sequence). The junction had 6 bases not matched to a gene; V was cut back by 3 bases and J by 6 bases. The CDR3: CASSWGTGVGEQYF. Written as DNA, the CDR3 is TGTGCCAGCAGCTGGGGGACAGGGGTAGGCGAGCAGTACTTC. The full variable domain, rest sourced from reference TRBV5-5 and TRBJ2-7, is DAGVTQSPTHLIKTRGQQVTLRCSPISGHKSVSWYQQVLGQGPQFIFQYYEKEERGRGNFPDRFSARQFPNYSSELNVNALLLGDSALYLCASSWGTGVGEQYFGPGTRLTVT.

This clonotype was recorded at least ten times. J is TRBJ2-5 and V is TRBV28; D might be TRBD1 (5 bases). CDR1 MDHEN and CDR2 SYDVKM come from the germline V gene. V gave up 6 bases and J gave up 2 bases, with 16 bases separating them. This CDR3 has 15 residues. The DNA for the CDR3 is TGTGCCAGCAGCTCGGAAAGGACACCACAAGAGACCCAGTACTTC. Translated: CASSSERTPQETQYF.

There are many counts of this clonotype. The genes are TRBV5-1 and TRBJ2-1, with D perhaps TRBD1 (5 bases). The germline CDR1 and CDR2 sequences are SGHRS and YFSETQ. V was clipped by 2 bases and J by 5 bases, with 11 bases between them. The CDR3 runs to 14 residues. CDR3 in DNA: TGCGCCAGCAGCTTAGGGGATTTGAACAATGAGCAGTTCTTC. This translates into CASSLGDLNNEQFF.

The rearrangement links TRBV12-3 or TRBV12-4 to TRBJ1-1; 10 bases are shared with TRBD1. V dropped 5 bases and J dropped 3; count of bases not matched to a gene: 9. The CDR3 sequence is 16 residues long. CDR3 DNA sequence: TGTGCCAGCAGTGGGGACAGGGGTTTCGCGGACACTGAAGCTTTCTTT. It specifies CASSGDRGFADTEAFF.

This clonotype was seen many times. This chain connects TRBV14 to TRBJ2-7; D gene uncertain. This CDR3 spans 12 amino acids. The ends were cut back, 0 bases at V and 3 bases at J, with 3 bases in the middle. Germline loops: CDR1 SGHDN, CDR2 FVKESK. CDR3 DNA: TGTGCCAGCAGCCAAGAGTACTACGAGCAGTACTTC. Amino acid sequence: CASSQEYYEQYF.

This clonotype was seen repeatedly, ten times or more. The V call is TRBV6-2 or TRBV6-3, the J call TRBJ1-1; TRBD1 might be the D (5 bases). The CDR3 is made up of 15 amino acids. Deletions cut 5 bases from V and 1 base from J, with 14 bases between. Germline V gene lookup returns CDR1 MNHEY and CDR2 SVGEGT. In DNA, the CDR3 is TGTGCCAGCAGTCGGCAGGGTTTTGCGAACACTGAAGCTTTCTTT. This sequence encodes CASSRQGFANTEAFF.

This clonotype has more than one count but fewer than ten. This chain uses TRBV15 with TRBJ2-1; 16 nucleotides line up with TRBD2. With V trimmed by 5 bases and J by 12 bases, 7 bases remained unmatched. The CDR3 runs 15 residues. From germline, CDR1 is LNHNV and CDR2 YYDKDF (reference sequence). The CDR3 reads CATSGTSGRAPRQFF. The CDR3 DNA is TGTGCCACCAGCGGGACTAGCGGGAGGGCCCCCCGGCAGTTCTTC.

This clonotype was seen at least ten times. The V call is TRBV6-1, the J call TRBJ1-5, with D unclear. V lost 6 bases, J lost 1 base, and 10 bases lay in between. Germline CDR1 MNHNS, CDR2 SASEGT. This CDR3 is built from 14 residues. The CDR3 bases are TGTGCCAGCAGCCCCGACAAAAGCAATCAGCCCCAGCATTTT. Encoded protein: CASSPDKSNQPQHF.

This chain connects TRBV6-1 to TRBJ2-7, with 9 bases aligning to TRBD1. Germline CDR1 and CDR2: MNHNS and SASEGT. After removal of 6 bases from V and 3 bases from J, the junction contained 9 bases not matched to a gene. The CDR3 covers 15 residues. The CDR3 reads CASRITGGPFYEQYF. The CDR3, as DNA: TGTGCCAGCAGGATTACAGGGGGCCCCTTCTACGAGCAGTACTTC.

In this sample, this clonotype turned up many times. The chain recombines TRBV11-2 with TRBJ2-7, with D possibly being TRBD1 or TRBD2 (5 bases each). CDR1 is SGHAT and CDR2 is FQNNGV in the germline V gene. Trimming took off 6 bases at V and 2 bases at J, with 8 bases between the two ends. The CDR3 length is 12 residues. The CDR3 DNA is TGTGCCAGCAGTTTGGGGGCCTACGAGCAGTACGTC. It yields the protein CASSLGAYEQYV.

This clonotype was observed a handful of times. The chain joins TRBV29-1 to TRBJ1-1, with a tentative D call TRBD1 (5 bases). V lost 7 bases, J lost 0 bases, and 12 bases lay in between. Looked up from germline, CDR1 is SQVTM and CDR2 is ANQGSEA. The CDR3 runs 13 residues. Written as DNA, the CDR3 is TGCAGCGCTGGGGGTGCATTGAACACTGAAGCTTTCTTT. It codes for CSAGGALNTEAFF. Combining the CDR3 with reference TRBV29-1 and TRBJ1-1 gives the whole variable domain SAVISQKPSRDICQRGTSLTIQCQVDSQVTMMFWYRQQPGQSLTLIATANQGSEATYESGFVIDKFPISRPNLTFSTLTVSNMSPEDSSIYLCSAGGALNTEAFFGQGTRLTVV.

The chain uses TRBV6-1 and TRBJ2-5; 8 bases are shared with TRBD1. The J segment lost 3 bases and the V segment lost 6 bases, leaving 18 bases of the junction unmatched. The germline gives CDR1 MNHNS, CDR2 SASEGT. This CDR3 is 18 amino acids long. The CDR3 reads CASSRRQGRRENEETQYF. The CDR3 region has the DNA TGTGCCAGCAGCAGACGACAGGGGCGACGGGAGAATGAAGAGACCCAGTACTTC.

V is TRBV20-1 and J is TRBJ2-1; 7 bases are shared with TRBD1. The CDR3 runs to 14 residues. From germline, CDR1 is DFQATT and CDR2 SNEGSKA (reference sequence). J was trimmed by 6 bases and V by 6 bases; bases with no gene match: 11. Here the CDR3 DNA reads TGCAGTGCATACAGGGGAAATTTTCGCAATGAGCAGTTCTTC. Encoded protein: CSAYRGNFRNEQFF.

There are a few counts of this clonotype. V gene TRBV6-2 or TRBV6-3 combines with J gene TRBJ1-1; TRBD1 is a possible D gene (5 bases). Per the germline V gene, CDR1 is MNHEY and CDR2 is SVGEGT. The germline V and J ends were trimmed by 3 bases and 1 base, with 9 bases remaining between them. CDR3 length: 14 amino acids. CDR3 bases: TGTGCCAGCAGTTATAGGACACCGAACACTGAAGCTTTCTTT. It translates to CASSYRTPNTEAFF.

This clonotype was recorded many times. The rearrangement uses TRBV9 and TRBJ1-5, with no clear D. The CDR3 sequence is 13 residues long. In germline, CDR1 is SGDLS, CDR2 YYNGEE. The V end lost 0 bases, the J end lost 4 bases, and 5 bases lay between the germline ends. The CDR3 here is CASSVDVNQPQHF. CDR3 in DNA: TGTGCCAGCAGCGTAGACGTAAATCAGCCCCAGCATTTT. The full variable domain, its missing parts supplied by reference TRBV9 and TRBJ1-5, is DSGVTQTPKHLITATGQRVTLRCSPRSGDLSVYWYQQSLDQGLQFLIQYYNGEERAKGNILERFSAQQFPDLHSELNLSSLELGDSALYFCASSVDVNQPQHFGDGTRLSIL.